This T cell receptor (beta chain) was captured in a study of blood T cells in healthy people across ages. V gave up 5 bases and J gave up 7 bases, with 8 bases separating them. Germline V gives CDR1 SGHRS, CDR2 YFSETQ. The CDR3 length is 11 residues. Study observations and caveats: Age brought a roughly linear fall in TCR beta diversity measured per million T cells. Diversity was higher, and naive CD4+ cells more numerous, in long-lived donors than in aged donors.

Worth noting for this clonotype: Its antigen is as yet unknown.

Primers used in a second PCR of about 6 to 11 cycles were a sample-barcoded 5' primer and a J-beta primer mix. In TCRdb, the 5' RACE reads were re-called with MiXCR into one record per CDR3 protein. The sample carries more than 650,000 distinct CDR3 sequences, about 26% recorded once. In addition, the sample was reused for a study of T cells of mothers and their children.

The source material was blood. The sequence came from a boy aged 10-17 years in good health. The chain links TRBV5-1 to TRBJ2-3; no clear D gene. The CDR3 nucleotides read TGCGCCAGCAGGAACTCTAATACGCAGTATTTT. It is translated as CASRNSNTQYF.